Listed here are 20 T cell receptor beta chains from one sample, sequenced in a study of radiation and T cells in renal cell carcinoma. TCRdb's table, derived via immunoSEQ multiplex PCR, lists solely in-frame clones and lacks some. In the table there are about 150,000 clones, roughly 87% of which are singletons. As to time point: blood 2 weeks post-SBRT. As for treatment: 15 Gy SBRT to primary tumor, nephrectomy 4 weeks later. The specimen comprised blood, sampled from a patient whose treatment included radiotherapy and nephrectomy. The receptors shown here come from a woman aged 45-60 years with renal cell carcinoma.

The chain uses TRBV6-5 and TRBJ1-6; D uncertain. V was clipped by 0 bases and J by 4 bases, with 7 bases between them. Per the germline V gene, CDR1 is MNHEY and CDR2 is SVGAGI. The CDR3 has 15 amino acids. This CDR3 reads CASSYSTRYNSPLHF. The CDR3 nucleotides read TGTGCCAGCAGTTACTCTACCCGATATAATTCACCCCTCCACTTT.

V is TRBV6-5 and J is TRBJ2-7; D is undetermined. Per the germline V gene, CDR1 is MNHEY and CDR2 is SVGAGI. V was trimmed by 10 bases and J by 7 bases, leaving 20 bases between them. The CDR3 length is 13 residues. The CDR3 sequence: CAIRASSFEEQYF. CDR3 DNA sequence: TGTGCCATCCGGGCATCCTCCTTCGAAGAGCAGTACTTC.

This chain links TRBV5-5 with TRBJ2-7; D might be TRBD2 (5 bases). The CDR3 is made up of 17 amino acids. Germline values: CDR1 SGHKS, CDR2 YYEKEE (reference sequence). V was clipped by 2 bases and J by 6 bases, with 24 bases between them. DNA of the CDR3: TGTGCCAGCAGCTTTGTGTCACTCTATGAACCGGGGTTCGAGCAGTACTTC. It codes for CASSFVSLYEPGFEQYF.

The chain recombines TRBV5-1 with TRBJ1-1; 8 bases align to TRBD1. V lost 0 bases, J lost 5 bases, and 3 bases stayed unmatched. This CDR3 is built from 14 residues. Per germline, CDR1 SGHRS and CDR2 YFSETQ. CDR3 in amino acids: CASSLGDRSTEAFF. The CDR3 DNA reads as TGCGCCAGCAGCTTGGGGGACAGGAGTACTGAAGCTTTCTTT.

The chain links TRBV9 to TRBJ2-7; TRBD1 aligns across 12 bases. The CDR3 loop spans 14 amino acids. J was trimmed by 6 bases and V by 4 bases; bases with no gene match: 5. The germline V gene has CDR1 SGDLS and CDR2 YYNGEE. The CDR3 DNA reads TGTGCCAGCAGCCCAGGGACAGGGGGCGGCGAGCAGTACTTC. Encoded protein: CASSPGTGGGEQYF.

The chain is built from TRBV4-3 and TRBJ2-7; 11 bases agree with TRBD1. The CDR3 totals 15 residues. In germline, CDR1 is LGHNA, CDR2 YSLEER. Unmatched junction bases numbered 5, after V lost 0 bases and J lost 7 bases. The DNA for the CDR3 is TGCGCCAGCAGCCAAGACGGGACAGGGGGTGAGGAGCAGTACTTC. This encodes CASSQDGTGGEEQYF.

The rearrangement joins TRBV5-4 to TRBJ2-6, with D possibly matching TRBD1 (6 bases). CDR3 length: 15 residues. CDR1 is SGHNT, CDR2 YYREEE, per germline (reference sequence). V dropped 4 bases and J dropped 4 bases, with 12 bases sitting between them. The CDR3 region is CASSATGTGANVLTF. The DNA of the CDR3 is TGTGCCAGCAGCGCAACAGGGACCGGGGCCAACGTCCTGACTTTC.

In the case of this clone: In the same sample, other DNA sequences code for this CDR3. This rearrangement joins TRBV7-2 to TRBJ1-5; D unclear. Trimming cost V 5 bases and J 0 bases, with 2 bases left between them. The CDR3 sequence is 12 residues long. The V gene's germline CDR1 is SGHTA and CDR2 FQGNSA. The CDR3 DNA follows: TGTGCCAGCAGCCTTAGCAATCAGCCCCAGCATTTT. Translation gives CASSLSNQPQHF. The whole variable domain, remainder taken from reference TRBV7-2 and TRBJ1-5, is GAGVSQSPSNKVTEKGKDVELRCDPISGHTALYWYRQSLGQGLEFLIYFQGNSAPDKSGLPSDRFSAERTGGSVSTLTIQRTQQEDSAVYLCASSLSNQPQHFGDGTRLSIL.

The CDR3 here is CASMREGARGYTF. For the CDR3, the DNA is TGTGCCAGTATGCGGGAGGGGGCGAGGGGCTACACCTTC. The genes are TRBV19 and TRBJ1-2, with TRBD1 identical over 7 bases. Losses at the gene ends were 7 bases for V and 8 bases for J; bases not matched to a gene: 10. Germline V gene sequence: CDR1 LNHDA, CDR2 SQIVND (reference sequence). The CDR3 is 13 amino acids.

The V gene is TRBV4-3, the J gene TRBJ1-2, with unresolved D. In germline, CDR1 is LGHNA, CDR2 YSLEER. The CDR3 is made up of 15 amino acids. V was pared by 0 bases and J by 1 base, with 9 bases between. This CDR3 is CASSQETTINYGYTF. The CDR3 nucleotides are TGCGCCAGCAGCCAAGAGACTACCATTAACTATGGCTACACCTTC.

This clone was observed once. The J gene is TRBJ2-5, the V gene TRBV11-1; D gene ambiguous. The CDR3 is made up of 14 amino acids. Germline values: CDR1 SGHAT, CDR2 FQDESV (reference sequence). Trimming stripped 1 base from V and 1 base from J, with 7 bases between. The CDR3 DNA sequence: TGTGCCAGCAGCTTAGGCGACATCCAAGAGACCCAGTACTTC. Translating it yields CASSLGDIQETQYF.

The J gene is TRBJ1-6, the V gene TRBV5-4; D is possibly TRBD1 (5 bases). The CDR3 length is 14 residues. The germline gives CDR1 SGHNT, CDR2 YYREEE (reference sequence). V lost 2 bases and J 7 bases, leaving 10 bases between the germline ends. The CDR3, as DNA: TGTGCCAGCAGCTTTGCAGGGTACAATTCACCCCTCCACTTT. This encodes CASSFAGYNSPLHF. The full variable domain, its missing parts supplied by reference TRBV5-4 and TRBJ1-6, is ETGVTQSPTHLIKTRGQQVTLRCSSQSGHNTVSWYQQALGQGPQFIFQYYREEENGRGNFPPRFSGLQFPNYSSELNVNALELDDSALYLCASSFAGYNSPLHFGNGTRLTVT.

The chain is built from TRBV29-1 and TRBJ1-1, with 7 bases matching TRBD1. The CDR3 runs to 13 residues. The V gene end was trimmed by 3 bases and the J gene end by 5 bases; junction bases not matched to a gene: 6. Germline lookup yields CDR1 SQVTM and CDR2 ANQGSEA. The CDR3, as DNA: TGCAGCGTTGAGGCCCAGGGGGAGACTGAAGCTTTCTTT. This gives the protein CSVEAQGETEAFF.

This chain joins TRBV6-6 and TRBJ1-4, with D possibly TRBD1 on 5 matching bases. Germline assignment: CDR1 MNHNY and CDR2 SVGAGI (reference sequence). The CDR3 spans 12 residues. The V end lost 8 bases, the J end lost 3 bases, and 7 bases lay between the germline ends. CDR3 amino acids: CASSGANEKLFF. The CDR3 nucleotides read TGTGCCAGCTCGGGGGCTAATGAAAAACTGTTTTTT.

CDR3 coding DNA: TGTGCCAGTAAAGGGAGGGGGGCCGACGAGCAGTACTTC. Amino acids: CASKGRGADEQYF. The gene calls are TRBV19 and TRBJ2-7; maybe TRBD2 (7 bases). Germline CDR1 LNHDA, CDR2 SQIVND (reference sequence). This CDR3 is 13 amino acids long. Trimming removed 7 bases from V and 5 bases from J, with 15 bases in between.

In its sample, this clone was seen once. The sample carries other DNA sequences with the same CDR3. The V and J genes are TRBV29-1 and TRBJ2-1, with 7 nucleotides matching TRBD1. The length of the CDR3 is 12 residues. CDR1 is SQVTM and CDR2 is ANQGSEA in the germline V gene. V dropped 4 bases and J dropped 6; count of bases not matched to a gene: 3. DNA of the CDR3: TGCAGCGTTGGACAGGGTAGCAATGAGCAGTTCTTC. Protein: CSVGQGSNEQFF.

The chain employs TRBV7-9 and TRBJ2-7; 9 nucleotides match TRBD1. With 4 bases clipped from V and 7 bases from J, the junction kept 2 bases outside the gene matches. This CDR3 is built from 12 residues. The V gene's germline CDR1 is SEHNR and CDR2 FQNEAQ (reference sequence). CDR3: CASSSGTGEQYF. DNA of the CDR3: TGTGCCAGCAGCTCAGGGACAGGGGAGCAGTACTTC.

V gene TRBV7-8 combines with J gene TRBJ1-2; D possibly corresponds to TRBD1 (5 bases). The length of the CDR3 is 15 residues. Germline CDR1 and CDR2: SGHVS and FQNEAQ. Deletions cut 2 bases from V and 5 bases from J, with 15 bases between. The CDR3 protein is CASSLIQGKGYGYTF. The CDR3 DNA sequence: TGTGCCAGCAGCTTAATTCAGGGAAAAGGTTATGGCTACACCTTC. Complete variable domain (other parts from reference TRBV7-8 and TRBJ1-2): GAGVSQSPRYKVAKRGQDVALRCDPISGHVSLFWYQQALGQGPEFLTYFQNEAQLDKSGLPSDRFFAERPEGSVSTLKIQRTQQEDSAVYLCASSLIQGKGYGYTFGSGTRLTVV.

This chain joins TRBV12-5 and TRBJ2-5, with D possibly TRBD1 on 6 matching bases. Trimming removed 7 bases at V and 3 bases at J, with 21 bases between. Germline V CDR1 and CDR2: LGHNT, FRNRAP. The CDR3 spans 16 residues. The CDR3 DNA reads TGTGCTAGTGCCCCCCACGGACAGATTGGGGAAGAGACCCAGTACTTC. Protein: CASAPHGQIGEETQYF.

This chain connects TRBV9 to TRBJ2-5; 7 bases map to TRBD2. This CDR3 comprises 16 residues. In germline, CDR1 is SGDLS, CDR2 YYNGEE. The V segment lost 4 bases and the J segment 2 bases; nucleotides outside the gene matches: 11. The CDR3: CASSPRSGLSQETQYF. CDR3 sequence (DNA): TGTGCCAGCAGCCCACGATCGGGACTATCACAAGAGACCCAGTACTTC.